This is a list of T cell receptor beta chains from one sample in a study of beta chain features in type 1 diabetes. Generated by immunoSEQ multiplex PCR, the TCRdb table keeps only in-frame clones and is missing some. The profile shows 500,000 to 850,000 clones, 11% to 15% of them singletons. The sample comprised naive CD4+ T cells from blood. These receptors all come from a man between 18 and 35 years old with type 1 diabetes. Each CDR3 is given with its conserved first and last residue. The size of a clone is reported for some rows only, either as once, few or many, or as a class for expanded clones.

V: TRBV7-3; size: .; length: 13; CDR3: CASSLGTGAEAFF
V: TRBV11-2; size: .; length: 17; CDR3: CASSLDFVDRGWTEAFF
V: TRBV10-3; size: few; length: 15; CDR3: CATRAGGSKGTEAFF
V: TRBV5-4; size: .; length: 12; CDR3: CASSWTEGELFF
V: TRBV5-1; size: .; length: 11; CDR3: CASSLNTEAFF
V: TRBV7-9; size: .; length: 12; CDR3: CASSRTDSEAFF
V: TRBV5-1; size: .; length: 14; CDR3: CASSLVAGLNIQYF
V: TRBV18; size: .; length: 14; CDR3: CASSRNSGANVLTF
V: TRBV6-6; size: few; length: 16; CDR3: CASSPTRLSTADTQYF
V: TRBV4-1; size: .; length: 12; CDR3: CASSQLGNEQFF
V: TRBV2; size: few; length: 13; CDR3: CASRQGDTGELFF
V: TRBV28; size: few; length: 14; CDR3: CASSRSRHPYEQYF
V: TRBV7-2; size: .; length: 14; CDR3: CASSVRQGRETQYF
V: TRBV27; size: .; length: 14; CDR3: CASTPFGGTDTQYF
V: TRBV6-5; size: few; length: 15; CDR3: CASSYGGTLDSPLHF